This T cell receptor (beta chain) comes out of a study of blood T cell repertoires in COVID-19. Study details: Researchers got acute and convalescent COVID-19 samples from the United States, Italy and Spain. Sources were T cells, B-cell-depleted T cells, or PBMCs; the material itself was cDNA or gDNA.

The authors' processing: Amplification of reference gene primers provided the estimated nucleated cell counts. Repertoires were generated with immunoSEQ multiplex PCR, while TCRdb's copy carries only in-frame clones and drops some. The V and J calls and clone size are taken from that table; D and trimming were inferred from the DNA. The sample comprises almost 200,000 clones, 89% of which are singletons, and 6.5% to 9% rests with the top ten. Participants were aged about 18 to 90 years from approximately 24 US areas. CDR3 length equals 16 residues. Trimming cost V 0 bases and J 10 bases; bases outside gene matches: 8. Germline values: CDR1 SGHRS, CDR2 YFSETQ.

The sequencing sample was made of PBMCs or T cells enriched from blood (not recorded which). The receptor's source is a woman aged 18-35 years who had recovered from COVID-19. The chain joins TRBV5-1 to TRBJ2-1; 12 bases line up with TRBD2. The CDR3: CASSLAKLAGGEEQFF. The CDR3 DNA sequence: TGCGCCAGCAGCTTGGCCAAACTAGCGGGGGGCGAAGAGCAGTTCTTC. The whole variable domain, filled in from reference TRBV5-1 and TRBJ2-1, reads KAGVTQTPRYLIKTRGQQVTLSCSPISGHRSVSWYQQTPGQGLQFLFEYFSETQRNKGNFPGRFSGRQFSNSRSEMNVSTLELGDSALYLCASSLAKLAGGEEQFFGPGTRLTVL.